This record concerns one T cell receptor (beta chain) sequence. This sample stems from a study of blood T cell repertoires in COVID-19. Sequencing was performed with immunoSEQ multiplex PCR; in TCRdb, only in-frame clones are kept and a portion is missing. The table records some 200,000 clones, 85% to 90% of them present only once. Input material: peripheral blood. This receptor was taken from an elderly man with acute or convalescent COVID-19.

The CDR3 DNA is TGTGCCAGCTCACCCGACAGGACCTACGAGCAGTACTTC. This translates into CASSPDRTYEQYF. J is TRBJ2-7 and V is TRBV18; weak D call: TRBD1 (6 bases). The CDR3 totals 13 residues. The germline V gene encodes CDR1 KGHSH and CDR2 LQKENI. Trimming removed 3 bases at V and 2 bases at J, with 8 bases between.